These 5 T cell receptor beta chains were all obtained from the same sample, sequenced in a study of cytomegalovirus exposure and HLA in healthy donors. PCR employed 60 Vbeta and 13 Jbeta primers. The data were produced by immunoSEQ multiplex PCR, yet TCRdb's version contains in-frame clones alone and is incomplete. The sample has about 150,000 clones, 75% seen once; the top ten hold roughly 6.6%. Sequencing used PBMCs. The receptor set was obtained from a man younger than 40 in good health and CMV-seronegative.

The chain recombines TRBV5-6 with TRBJ2-1, with TRBD2 as a possible D gene (7 bases). Trimming took off 3 bases at V and 9 bases at J, with 16 bases between the two ends. Germline V gives CDR1 SGHDT, CDR2 YYEEEE. This CDR3 is built from 14 residues. Here the CDR3 DNA reads TGTGCCAGCAGCTCGGAGGGGGGGTTGGGTGAGCAGTTCTTC. As protein: CASSSEGGLGEQFF.

The V call is TRBV5-1, the J call TRBJ2-5; 7 nucleotides agree with TRBD2. The CDR3 extends over 15 amino acids. From germline, CDR1 is SGHRS and CDR2 YFSETQ. V trimming: 5 bases; J trimming: 5 bases; junction bases outside the gene matches: 12. The CDR3 DNA is TGCGCCAGCAGTTCCTCAAACGGGGGGTTGGAGACCCAGTACTTC. It encodes CASSSSNGGLETQYF.

The chain couples TRBV6-5 to TRBJ1-4; D is uncertain. V lost 7 bases and J lost 4, with 13 bases in between. Germline lookup yields CDR1 MNHEY and CDR2 SVGAGI. The CDR3 totals 14 residues. The CDR3 nucleotides read TGTGCCAGCAAAGTGCGGATCCATAATGAAAAACTGTTTTTT. Its translation is CASKVRIHNEKLFF.

The chain employs TRBV7-9 and TRBJ2-4; D unresolved. V was trimmed by 11 bases and J by 11 bases, leaving 16 bases between them. The CDR3 totals 11 residues. The V gene's germline CDR1 is SEHNR and CDR2 FQNEAQ (reference sequence). The CDR3 region is CAEEMAELQYF. DNA of the CDR3: TGTGCCGAGGAGATGGCTGAACTTCAGTACTTC.

J is TRBJ1-2 and V is TRBV5-6, with D uncertain. V shed 3 bases and J shed 6 bases, with 9 bases lying between them. The CDR3 covers 12 residues. Germline CDR1 reads SGHDT; CDR2 reads YYEEEE. CDR3 sequence reads: CASSSQVDGYTF. As DNA, the CDR3 is TGTGCCAGCAGCTCGCAGGTAGATGGCTACACCTTC.